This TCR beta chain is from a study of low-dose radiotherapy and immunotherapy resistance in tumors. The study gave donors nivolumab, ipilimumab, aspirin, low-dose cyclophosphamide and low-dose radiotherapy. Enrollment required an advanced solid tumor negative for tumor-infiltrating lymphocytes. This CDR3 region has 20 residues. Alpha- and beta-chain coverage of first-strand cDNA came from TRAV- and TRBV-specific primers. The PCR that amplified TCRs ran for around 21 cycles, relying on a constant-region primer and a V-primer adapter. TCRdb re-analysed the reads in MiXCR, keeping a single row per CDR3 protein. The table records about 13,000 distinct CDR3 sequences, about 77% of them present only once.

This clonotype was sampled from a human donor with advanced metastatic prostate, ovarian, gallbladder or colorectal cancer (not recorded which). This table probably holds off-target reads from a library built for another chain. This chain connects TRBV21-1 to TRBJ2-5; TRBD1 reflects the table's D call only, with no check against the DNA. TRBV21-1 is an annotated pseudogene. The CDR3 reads CASSKVQQIGGRQGKETQYF. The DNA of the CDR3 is TGTGCCAGCAGCAAAGTGCAGCAGATCGGCGGAAGACAGGGGAAAGAGACCCAGTACTTC.